This passage covers 26 T cell receptor beta chains from one sample sequenced in a study of T cells in Graves' hyperthyroidism and ophthalmopathy (dated by TCRdb to about 2019). Library preparation used multiplex PCR. The data were produced on an Illumina HiSeq 2000. The TCR beta CDR3 regions were amplified from RNA transcripts. A first-round RT-PCR of the TCR CDR3 used the HTBI primer set with the Qiagen OneStep RT-PCR kit. TCRdb applied fastp at Q25 and MiXCR to the public reads, then kept only in-frame beta chains. Every entry covers one CDR3 protein and lists the most common genes and DNA from its rows. This sample comprises around 350,000 distinct CDR3 sequences, just under 25% of them detected only once. The top ten hold 73% of the sample. What was sequenced was blood. These receptors were taken from a man over 45 with Graves' hyperthyroidism.

The chain uses TRBV7-2 and TRBJ1-2, with unresolved D. V lost 6 bases to trimming and J lost 3 bases, with 11 bases between them. Per germline, CDR1 SGHTA and CDR2 FQGNSA. This CDR3 spans 13 amino acids. The CDR3 loop reads CASSRAEDYGYTF. DNA of the CDR3: TGTGCCAGCAGTAGGGCAGAGGACTATGGCTACACCTTC.

The rearrangement joins TRBV20-1 to TRBJ2-3; TRBD2 agrees at 9 bases. J was trimmed by 0 bases and V by 4 bases; bases with no gene match: 5. Germline V CDR1 and CDR2: DFQATT, SNEGSKA (reference sequence). The length of the CDR3 is 15 residues. The DNA of the CDR3 is TGCAGTGCTATTTCGCGGGAGGGTAGCACAGATACGCAGTATTTT. It specifies CSAISREGSTDTQYF.

In this sample, this clonotype turned up many times. The chain links TRBV18 to TRBJ2-3; 7 nucleotides match TRBD2. In germline, CDR1 is KGHSH, CDR2 LQKENI. J lost 1 base, V lost 2 bases, and 3 bases had no gene match. CDR3 length: 15 amino acids. CDR3: CASSPILAGTDTQYF. CDR3 DNA sequence: TGTGCCAGCTCACCAATCCTAGCGGGCACAGATACGCAGTATTTT.

The sample holds many counts of this clonotype. This chain uses TRBV7-9 with TRBJ2-3, with D hard to call. This CDR3 has 14 residues. Per the germline V gene, CDR1 is SEHNR and CDR2 is FQNEAQ (reference sequence). V was pared by 0 bases and J by 1 base, with 5 bases between. The CDR3 protein is CASSLARGTDTQYF. The CDR3 region has the DNA TGTGCCAGCAGCTTAGCCAGAGGCACAGATACGCAGTATTTT.

On this clonotype: A single base separates this from a much larger clone, so it may be a read error. The chain couples TRBV20-1 to TRBJ2-4; D possibly corresponds to TRBD2 (6 bases). Trimming stripped 5 bases from V and 0 bases from J, with 20 bases between. The CDR3 sequence is 17 residues long. CDR1 and CDR2 (germline): DFQATT, SNEGSKA (reference sequence). The CDR3 DNA sequence: TGCAGTGCTCGTCCCGGGACTGTCACCGGAGCCAAAAACATTCAGTACTTC. Translating it yields CSARPGTVTGAKNIQYF.

This clonotype was recorded many times. V usage is TRBV7-2 and J usage is TRBJ2-1; 7 bases line up with TRBD2. Germline CDR1 reads SGHTA; CDR2 reads FQGNSA. Trimming cost V 6 bases and J 0 bases; bases outside gene matches: 5. The CDR3 loop spans 15 amino acids. This CDR3 reads CASSFRGSSYNEQFF. In nucleotides, the CDR3 is TGTGCCAGCAGTTTTCGCGGGAGCTCCTACAATGAGCAGTTCTTC.

This clonotype appeared a few times. The rearrangement joins TRBV11-2 to TRBJ2-1, with 8 bases fitting TRBD2. Germline V lookup: CDR1 SGHAT, CDR2 FQNNGV. The junction had 5 bases not matched to a gene; V was cut back by 6 bases and J by 7 bases. There are 13 residues in the CDR3. The CDR3, as DNA: TGTGCCAGCAGGTTGACTAGCGAGAATGAGCAGTTCTTC. Translating gives CASRLTSENEQFF.

This chain connects TRBV9 to TRBJ2-5, with 9 bases lining up with TRBD2. Trimming removed 0 bases from V and 5 bases from J; junction bases left unmatched: 5. Germline V gives CDR1 SGDLS, CDR2 YYNGEE. The CDR3 is made up of 15 amino acids. Here the CDR3 DNA reads TGTGCCAGCAGCGTAGGAGCTAGCGGGATGGAGACCCAGTACTTC. Its translation: CASSVGASGMETQYF.

This clonotype has ten or more counts. The chain recombines TRBV24-1 with TRBJ2-3; D is unresolved. The V and J ends lost 3 bases and 6 bases respectively, with 6 bases between them. CDR3 length equals 12 residues. CDR1 is KGHDR, CDR2 SFDVKD, per germline. This chain's CDR3 is CATSDTVDTQYF. The CDR3 DNA reads as TGTGCCACCAGTGATACAGTGGATACGCAGTATTTT.

This clonotype was counted at least ten times. The rearrangement joins TRBV7-2 to TRBJ2-1; D ambiguous. Germline CDR1 SGHTA, CDR2 FQGNSA. This CDR3 is built from 12 residues. The V gene lost 5 bases and the J gene lost 6 bases, with 8 bases spanning the gap. This CDR3 is CASSPTSNEQFF. For the CDR3, the DNA is TGTGCCAGCAGCCCTACAAGCAATGAGCAGTTCTTC.

As to this clonotype: Since a much larger clone is just one base distant, this may be a read error. The conserved closing phenylalanine or tryptophan is absent in this CDR3, likely reflecting a read error. In nucleotides, the CDR3 is TGCAGTGCCACCACAGGGTTGAGCGAGCAGTACCTC. It is translated as CSATTGLSEQYL. V is TRBV20-1 and J is TRBJ2-7; weak D call: TRBD1 (6 bases). Germline CDR1 and CDR2: DFQATT and SNEGSKA (reference sequence). With 6 bases removed from V and 6 bases from J, the gap between germline ends came to 15 bases. This CDR3 region has 12 residues.

This clonotype was counted ten times or more. This chain uses TRBV19 with TRBJ2-7, with 7 bases aligning to TRBD1. J gave up 0 bases and V 5 bases, and 4 bases lay outside the gene matches. Germline CDR1 and CDR2: LNHDA and SQIVND (reference sequence). CDR3 size: 14 residues. This CDR3 is CASSRRDSSYEQYF. CDR3 sequence (DNA): TGTGCCAGTAGTCGTCGGGACAGCTCCTACGAGCAGTACTTC.

This clonotype was counted at least ten times. The chain combines TRBV12-3 or TRBV12-4 with TRBJ1-1; D not certain. The CDR3 is 13 amino acids. V dropped 6 bases and J dropped 1 base, with 9 bases sitting between them. As DNA, the CDR3 is TGTGCCAGCAGCCTTATTGGGAACACTGAAGCTTTCTTT. It encodes CASSLIGNTEAFF.

The chain has TRBV2 and TRBJ1-6; a possible D gene is TRBD1 (5 bases). The ends were cut back, 3 bases at V and 0 bases at J, with 21 bases in the middle. The germline V gene encodes CDR1 SNHLY and CDR2 FYNNEI. CDR3 length equals 20 residues. This CDR3 reads CASSDLGTVVRSSYNSPLHF. The CDR3 nucleotides are TGTGCCAGCAGTGACCTTGGGACCGTTGTCCGGAGCTCCTATAATTCACCCCTCCACTTT.

Only a few counts were recorded for this clonotype. The chain links TRBV6-5 to TRBJ2-7, with unresolved D. V dropped 0 bases and J dropped 6 bases, with 9 bases sitting between them. Germline V gene data show CDR1 as MNHEY and CDR2 as SVGAGI. The CDR3 loop spans 13 amino acids. In DNA form, the CDR3 reads TGTGCCAGCAGTTACTCGGGGTTCGGCGAGCAGTACTTC. Its protein product is CASSYSGFGEQYF.

This clonotype was detected a few times. This chain connects TRBV5-1 to TRBJ2-7; TRBD2 agrees at 8 bases. This CDR3 contains 15 residues. CDR1 and CDR2 (germline): SGHRS, YFSETQ. The junction had 9 bases not matched to a gene; V was cut back by 6 bases and J by 1 base. The CDR3: CASKILAGSSYEQYF. As DNA, the CDR3 is TGCGCCAGCAAAATTTTAGCGGGATCGTCCTACGAGCAGTACTTC.

This clonotype occurred a few times. The gene calls are TRBV20-1 and TRBJ2-5; TRBD1 or TRBD2 may be the D gene (5 bases each). The germline V gene encodes CDR1 DFQATT and CDR2 SNEGSKA (reference sequence). The CDR3 loop spans 17 amino acids. Between the trimmed V and J ends, which lost 0 bases and 1 base, there was a span of 18 bases. The CDR3 sequence: CSARDMGEGNTQETQYF. DNA of the CDR3: TGCAGTGCTAGAGACATGGGAGAGGGGAATACCCAAGAGACCCAGTACTTC.

This clonotype was observed many times. The chain is built from TRBV2 and TRBJ2-7; maybe TRBD2 (6 bases). This CDR3 contains 12 residues. CDR1 is SNHLY, CDR2 FYNNEI, per germline. The DNA of the CDR3 is TGTGCGACGCGGGGCTCCTCCTACGAGCAGTACTTC. This codes for CATRGSSYEQYF. Together with reference TRBV2 and TRBJ2-7, the CDR3 gives the full variable domain: EPEVTQTPSHQVTQMGQEVILRCVPISNHLYFYWYRQILGQKVEFLVSFYNNEISEKSEIFDDQFSVERPDGSNFTLKIRSTKLEDSAMYFCATRGSSYEQYFGPGTRLTVT.

This CDR3 is CASSSGTFYGYTF. CDR3 coding DNA: TGTGCCAGCAGCTCCGGGACCTTCTATGGCTACACCTTC. V gene TRBV11-2 combines with J gene TRBJ1-2; TRBD1 is a possible D gene (5 bases). Germline CDR1 reads SGHAT; CDR2 reads FQNNGV. The CDR3 is 13 residues long. V lost 4 bases and J lost 4, with 10 bases in between.

The V call is TRBV20-1, the J call TRBJ2-3; 7 nucleotides line up with TRBD1. V shed 4 bases, J shed 4 bases, and the junction held 11 bases outside the gene matches. Germline CDR1 reads DFQATT; CDR2 reads SNEGSKA (reference sequence). The CDR3 extends over 15 amino acids. The CDR3 DNA is TGCAGTGCTATGACAGGGACGGATCCTGCAGATACGCAGTATTTT. Protein product: CSAMTGTDPADTQYF.

The rearrangement links TRBV19 to TRBJ2-3; D not resolved. V lost 1 base and J lost 4, with 6 bases in between. This CDR3 is built from 13 residues. Germline values: CDR1 LNHDA, CDR2 SQIVND (reference sequence). This CDR3 is CASSIGGSDTQYF. The CDR3 DNA reads as TGTGCCAGTAGTATAGGGGGATCAGATACGCAGTATTTT.

This clonotype was seen a few times. The chain uses TRBV18 and TRBJ1-5, with unresolved D. Between the trimmed V and J ends, which lost 5 bases and 6 bases, there was a span of 20 bases. From germline, CDR1 is KGHSH and CDR2 LQKENI. The CDR3 covers 16 residues. CDR3 region: CASSLPGPVGSQPQHF. The CDR3 nucleotides read TGTGCCAGCTCATTACCAGGACCCGTAGGGAGTCAGCCCCAGCATTTT.

This clonotype showed up just a few times. The rearrangement joins TRBV10-3 to TRBJ1-1; unclear D gene. Per the germline V gene, CDR1 is ENHRY and CDR2 is SYGVKD. The CDR3 has 13 residues. Trimming cost V 11 bases and J 1 base, with 14 bases left between them. The CDR3 loop reads CAAKRSPNTEAFF. As DNA, the CDR3 is TGTGCCGCGAAGAGAAGCCCGAACACTGAAGCTTTCTTT.

The J gene is TRBJ1-5, the V gene TRBV7-6; perhaps TRBD1 as D (5 bases). In germline, CDR1 is SGHVS, CDR2 FNYEAQ. The V and J ends lost 5 bases and 2 bases respectively, with 16 bases between them. CDR3 length: 16 amino acids. The CDR3 bases are TGTGCCAGCAGCCCAGCCCAGACAGATCGCAATCAGCCCCAGCATTTT. This translates into CASSPAQTDRNQPQHF.

The chain couples TRBV6-2 or TRBV6-3 to TRBJ2-7; 8 positions agree with TRBD1. The V and J ends lost 6 bases and 2 bases, in that order; junction bases with no gene match: 9. The germline gives CDR1 MNHEY, CDR2 SVGEGT. The CDR3 loop spans 15 amino acids. The CDR3 DNA is TGTGCCAGCAGACAGGACAGGGAGATGGCCTACGAGCAGTACTTC. Protein sequence: CASRQDREMAYEQYF.

This chain connects TRBV29-1 to TRBJ1-2; TRBD1 matches 10 bases. The CDR3 has 18 residues. Trimming removed 6 bases from V and 0 bases from J; junction bases left unmatched: 16. CDR1 and CDR2 (germline): SQVTM, ANQGSEA. This chain's CDR3 is CSVMGVGTGVTSNYGYTF. CDR3 DNA sequence: TGCAGCGTCATGGGAGTCGGGACAGGGGTAACCTCTAACTATGGCTACACCTTC.